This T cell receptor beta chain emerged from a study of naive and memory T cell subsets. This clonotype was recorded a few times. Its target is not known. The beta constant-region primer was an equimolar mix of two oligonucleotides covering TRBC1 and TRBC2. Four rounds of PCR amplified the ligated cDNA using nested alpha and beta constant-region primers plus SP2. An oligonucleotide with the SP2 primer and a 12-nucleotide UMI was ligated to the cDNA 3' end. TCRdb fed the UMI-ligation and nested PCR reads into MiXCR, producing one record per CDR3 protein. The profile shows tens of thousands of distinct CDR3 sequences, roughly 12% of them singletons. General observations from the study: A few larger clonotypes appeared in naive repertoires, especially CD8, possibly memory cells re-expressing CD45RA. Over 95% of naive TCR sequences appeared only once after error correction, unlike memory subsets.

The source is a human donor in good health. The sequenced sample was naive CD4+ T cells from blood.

The CDR3 nucleotides are TGCGCCAGCAGCTTGGGGGGGTACTCCTACGAGCAGTACTTC. Residues: CASSLGGYSYEQYF. This chain connects TRBV5-1 to TRBJ2-7, with D perhaps given as TRBD1 or TRBD2 (5 bases each). V was trimmed by 0 bases and J by 0 bases, leaving 7 bases between them. The germline V gene has CDR1 SGHRS and CDR2 YFSETQ. This CDR3 comprises 14 residues.